This TCR beta chain is from a study of spatial heterogeneity in lung cancer (dated by TCRdb to between 2019 and 2020). The study in broad terms: Beta-chain transcripts were consistently detected in greater numbers than alpha-chain transcripts, which likely reflected higher beta-chain transcript abundance. In tumor regions, TCR transcript counts showed a strong correlation with a T cell transcriptional module score derived from matched bulk RNA-seq. In the raw uncorrected reads, each unique combination of TCR and UMI appeared more than ten times on average. In non-small cell lung cancer, the study quantitatively compared TCR alpha and beta repertoires across several tumor regions, matched nontumor lung, and blood. The study linked features of the TCR repertoire to counts of nonsynonymous mutations, which were determined by whole-exome sequencing of tumor tissue. At surgery, 220 tumor regions, approximately 64 matched nontumor lung samples and more than 55 PBMC samples were TCR-sequenced for both alpha and beta chains.

The receptor library was made with 5' RACE. Sequencing was carried out with a NextSeq 500. In the TCR library protocol, a unique molecular identifier was attached to each TCR cDNA molecule so that PCR and sequencing errors could be corrected. As for the original processing: TCR identification, UMI-based error correction and CDR3 extraction were performed with Decombinator tools. TCRs above a frequency of 2 per 1,000, corresponding to the top 1% of the tumor frequency distribution, were defined as expanded. Expanded tumor TCRs statistically deemed absent (corrected P<0.05) from at least one tumor region were classed as regional, and all other expanded tumor TCRs were classed as ubiquitous. Rényi diversity was computed with the R vegan package after subsampling each repertoire 100 times to 5,000 TCRs. CDR3 similarity networks were constructed using string-kernel similarity of amino acid triplets, with links drawn between CDR3s whose pairwise similarity was above 0.82. Through fastp at Q25 and MiXCR, TCRdb rebuilt clones from the public reads, retaining in-frame beta chains. Entries are consolidated by CDR3 protein sequence, retaining the most common genes and DNA. The V and J calls come from TCRdb's annotation, not from the publication. The sample table records around 2,600 distinct CDR3 sequences; just under 7.5% of these occur just once. The ten largest clones capture about 9.8% of the sample.

The label giving this sample's time point can be read as: sample taken at primary tumor resection. Samples were obtained from about 75 patients with early-stage, untreated non-small cell lung cancer from the lung TRACERx cohort. TCR sequencing used whole RNA extracted from tumor and nontumor lung tissue, or from cryopreserved PBMC samples, without cell sorting. A patient was chosen for TCR sequencing only when enough RNA was available from at least two tumor regions. Tumor and adjacent nontumor lung specimens were reviewed by a lung pathologist before selection. Study-wide findings and limitations: TCR-seq coverage of tumor T cells was estimated to be only around 7% for alpha chains and more than 11% for beta chains. The count of ubiquitous expanded TCRs correlated with the count of ubiquitous nonsynonymous mutations, and the count of regional expanded TCRs correlated with the count of regional nonsynonymous mutations. Confirming at a functional level the hypothesis that regional TCRs recognize regional mutations was considered to require additional single-cell paired TCR alpha and beta sequencing. The tumor nonsynonymous mutation count correlated with the number of expanded alpha and beta TCRs within the tumor.

Relative to its sample, this clonotype is large (0.1 to 1%). Its antigen is not yet known. No per-base quality is available; no much larger clone lies one base away. The CDR3 spans 11 residues, from the cysteine through the phenylalanine. Only the CDR3 portion is preserved as DNA: 33 bases, with reading frame beginning at the first base. CDR1 is given as SGHNT and CDR2 as YYREEE, both from the germline V gene (reference sequence). Between the V and J ends, shortened by 0 bases and 13 bases respectively, the junction contains 8 bases. The sequence links TRBV5-4 to TRBJ2-1; the D gene cannot be resolved reliably. This receptor was taken from a female donor with early-stage non-small cell lung cancer. The sequencing here drew on lung tumor tissue, taken at surgery. In nucleotides, the sequence is TGTGCCAGCAGCTTGGGCACTTTCCAGTTCTTC. The encoded protein is CASSLGTFQFF.